Shown below are 19 T cell receptor beta chains from a single sample sequenced in a study of blood T cell repertoires in COVID-19. Measured with immunoSEQ multiplex PCR; TCRdb has only the in-frame clones, and not every one. The sample lists approximately 300,000 clones; roughly 85% were seen once. The sample was PBMCs or T cells enriched from blood (not recorded which). These receptors were taken from a woman aged 25 to 39 who had recovered from COVID-19.

The genes are TRBV11-1 and TRBJ1-2; D is uncertain. This CDR3 has 12 amino acids. Germline CDR1 reads SGHAT; CDR2 reads FQDESV (reference sequence). Trimming took off 5 bases at V and 5 bases at J, with 9 bases between the two ends. The CDR3, as DNA: TGTGCCAGCAGCCCGGACTCTTATGGCTACACCTTC. Its protein is CASSPDSYGYTF.

This rearrangement joins TRBV30 to TRBJ2-4; D may be TRBD2 (6 bases). Germline V CDR1 and CDR2: GTSNPN, SVGIG (reference sequence). The CDR3 is 14 amino acids. V lost 2 bases and J lost 6, with 14 bases in between. The CDR3 region has the DNA TGTGCCTGGAGTATTCATATGGAGGGAAACATTCAGTACTTC. Its translation is CAWSIHMEGNIQYF.

This clone was found a few times. The chain couples TRBV10-3 to TRBJ2-5, with 12 positions matching TRBD2. Germline values: CDR1 ENHRY, CDR2 SYGVKD. Trimming cost V 10 bases and J 6 bases; bases outside gene matches: 18. The CDR3 loop spans 17 amino acids. The CDR3 DNA reads as TGTGCCACAGGAGGGCTAGCGGGGGGGCCAGGGCTACAGACCCAGTACTTC. Its protein product is CATGGLAGGPGLQTQYF.

The chain couples TRBV30 to TRBJ1-1, with 12 positions matching TRBD1. Germline loops: CDR1 GTSNPN, CDR2 SVGIG (reference sequence). The trim removed 3 bases at V and 5 bases at J, leaving 13 bases unmatched. This CDR3 has 17 residues. This CDR3 is CAWRPGTGGAIRTEAFF. The CDR3 nucleotides are TGTGCCTGGAGGCCCGGGACAGGGGGCGCGATCAGAACTGAAGCTTTCTTT.

The CDR3 bases are TGTGCCAGCAGCCCGCCCGGACAGGTGGGTGCCTACGAGCAGTACTTC. Translated, it gives CASSPPGQVGAYEQYF. This sequence joins TRBV7-8 and TRBJ2-7; TRBD1 aligns across 7 bases. Germline lookup yields CDR1 SGHVS and CDR2 FQNEAQ. The length of the CDR3 is 16 residues. V shed 5 bases, J shed 2 bases, and the junction held 12 bases outside the gene matches.

The V call is TRBV19, the J call TRBJ1-1; maybe TRBD1 (6 bases). Trimming stripped 3 bases from V and 10 bases from J, with 15 bases between. CDR3 length equals 13 residues. Looked up from germline, CDR1 is LNHDA and CDR2 is SQIVND (reference sequence). CDR3 in DNA: TGTGCCAGTAGTATTCAGGGGAGCCTAGGAGCTTTCTTT. Translating gives CASSIQGSLGAFF.

V usage is TRBV9 and J usage is TRBJ2-5; 8 bases are a match to TRBD1. Germline-derived CDR1 and CDR2 are SGDLS and YYNGEE. The CDR3 is 15 amino acids. V lost 2 bases to trimming and J lost 4 bases; unmatched junction nucleotides: 7. CDR3 DNA: TGTGCCAGCAGCGTGGGGGACAGGTACTCAGAGACCCAGTACTTC. Amino acids: CASSVGDRYSETQYF.

The chain joins TRBV7-2 to TRBJ2-3; TRBD1 is a possible D gene (5 bases). The CDR3 has 15 amino acids. Germline loops: CDR1 SGHTA, CDR2 FQGNSA. Trimming took off 5 bases at V and 0 bases at J, with 12 bases between the two ends. CDR3 bases: TGTGCCAGCAGCACCTTTTCAGGGAGCACAGATACGCAGTATTTT. Protein sequence: CASSTFSGSTDTQYF.

The V call is TRBV5-4, the J call TRBJ2-7, with TRBD1 matching over 7 bases. From germline, CDR1 is SGHNT and CDR2 YYREEE (reference sequence). The CDR3 runs to 14 residues. V trimming: 3 bases; J trimming: 6 bases; junction bases outside the gene matches: 9. CDR3 residues: CASSSFRDSREQYF. The CDR3 nucleotides are TGTGCCAGCAGCTCTTTCCGGGACAGCCGCGAGCAGTACTTC. The full variable domain, its missing parts supplied by reference TRBV5-4 and TRBJ2-7, is ETGVTQSPTHLIKTRGQQVTLRCSSQSGHNTVSWYQQALGQGPQFIFQYYREEENGRGNFPPRFSGLQFPNYSSELNVNALELDDSALYLCASSSFRDSREQYFGPGTRLTVT.

The V call is TRBV28, the J call TRBJ2-7, with D unclear. Trimming removed 3 bases at V and 7 bases at J, with 13 bases between. Germline assignment: CDR1 MDHEN and CDR2 SYDVKM. The CDR3 extends over 13 amino acids. The CDR3 protein is CASSFTRIYEQYF. The DNA for the CDR3 is TGTGCCAGCAGTTTCACGAGGATTTATGAGCAGTACTTC.

The chain couples TRBV2 to TRBJ1-2, with unresolved D. CDR3 length: 13 residues. V dropped 2 bases and J dropped 8 bases, with 12 bases sitting between them. Germline V gives CDR1 SNHLY, CDR2 FYNNEI. CDR3 in DNA: TGTGCCAGCAGTGAAAGGTGGGAGGAGGGCTACACCTTC. It yields the protein CASSERWEEGYTF. The variable domain in full, completed from reference TRBV2 and TRBJ1-2, reads EPEVTQTPSHQVTQMGQEVILRCVPISNHLYFYWYRQILGQKVEFLVSFYNNEISEKSEIFDDQFSVERPDGSNFTLKIRSTKLEDSAMYFCASSERWEEGYTFGSGTRLTVV.

The CDR3 DNA reads as TGCACCAGCAGCCAAGATGGAGGAGCGAACACCGGGGAGCTGTTTTTT. It is translated as CTSSQDGGANTGELFF. The J gene is TRBJ2-2, the V gene TRBV1; the D call in the table, TRBD2, was not verified against the DNA. TRBV1 is termed a pseudogene. The CDR3 has 16 residues.

The gene calls are TRBV28 and TRBJ2-3; TRBD1 agrees at 10 bases. Germline CDR1 is MDHEN and CDR2 is SYDVKM. The CDR3 is 17 residues long. The junction had 11 bases not matched to a gene; V was cut back by 3 bases and J by 5 bases. The CDR3 here is CASSLYSGQGVGDTQYF. The CDR3 DNA reads TGTGCCAGCAGTTTGTATTCCGGACAGGGGGTAGGAGATACGCAGTATTTT.

The J gene is TRBJ2-7, the V gene TRBV29-1; no firm D call. The V gene's germline CDR1 is SQVTM and CDR2 ANQGSEA. The length of the CDR3 is 10 residues. V was trimmed by 7 bases and J by 4 bases, leaving 8 bases between them. The CDR3 DNA follows: TGCAGCGAATCTTCTTACGAGCAGTACTTC. It translates to CSESSYEQYF.

The CDR3 sequence is CASSLESGASGNTIYF. In nucleotides, the CDR3 is TGTGCCAGCAGCTTAGAATCAGGGGCCTCTGGAAACACCATATATTTT. The rearrangement links TRBV7-8 to TRBJ1-3; possible D gene TRBD1, 6 bases. With 1 base removed from V and 0 bases from J, the gap between germline ends came to 10 bases. Germline V lookup: CDR1 SGHVS, CDR2 FQNEAQ. This CDR3 spans 16 amino acids.

This chain links TRBV5-1 with TRBJ2-7; weak D call: TRBD1 (6 bases). CDR3 length equals 14 residues. The germline gives CDR1 SGHRS, CDR2 YFSETQ. Trimming removed 1 base from V and 2 bases from J, with 10 bases in between. The CDR3 protein is CASSLTGMAYEQYF. The DNA for the CDR3 is TGCGCCAGCAGCTTGACAGGGATGGCCTACGAGCAGTACTTC.

The chain combines TRBV6-4 with TRBJ1-1; 8 nucleotides match TRBD1. Trimming took 0 bases from V and 4 from J; bases not matched to a gene: 7. The length of the CDR3 is 16 residues. Germline values: CDR1 MRHNA, CDR2 SNTAGT. The CDR3 spells CASSDSFDRGRTEAFF. CDR3 nucleotide sequence: TGTGCCAGCAGTGACTCATTTGACAGGGGTCGCACTGAAGCTTTCTTT.

The J gene is TRBJ1-2, the V gene TRBV24-1; 7 nucleotides align to TRBD1. The germline CDR1 and CDR2 sequences are KGHDR and SFDVKD. This CDR3 has 14 residues. J gave up 5 bases and V 4 bases, and 6 bases lay outside the gene matches. CDR3 bases: TGTGCCACCAGTGACCAATCGACAGGGTATGGCTACACCTTC. Amino acids: CATSDQSTGYGYTF.

This clone occurred a few times. This sequence joins TRBV28 and TRBJ2-2; 11 nucleotides align to TRBD1. Germline values: CDR1 MDHEN, CDR2 SYDVKM. The CDR3 is 14 residues long. V lost 5 bases and J lost 7; bases outside the gene matches: 3. CDR3 sequence (DNA): TGTGCCAGCAGTCCGGGACAGGGGGGCGGGGAGCTGTTTTTT. Protein sequence: CASSPGQGGGELFF.